The 10 T cell receptor beta chains given below trace back to one sample, sequenced in a study of T cell responses to AZD1222 COVID-19 vaccine. Produced via immunoSEQ multiplex PCR; TCRdb's table is partial and in-frame only. The table records 110,000 or so clones, under 95% of them present only once. Sample: peripheral blood, taken on day 0 of AZD1222 vaccination. These receptors were taken from an adult in good health.

The rearrangement links TRBV7-8 to TRBJ1-2; D not resolved. CDR3 size: 15 residues. Germline V gene sequence: CDR1 SGHVS, CDR2 FQNEAQ. V dropped 5 bases and J dropped 9 bases, with 22 bases sitting between them. The CDR3 nucleotides are TGTGCCAGCAGCCAAGCTGTGGGGAGACTAGATAGCTACACCTTC. Residues: CASSQAVGRLDSYTF.

V gene TRBV11-2 combines with J gene TRBJ2-3; D ambiguous. The germline V and J ends were trimmed by 7 bases and 3 bases, with 17 bases remaining between them. This CDR3 contains 15 residues. The germline CDR1 and CDR2 sequences are SGHAT and FQNNGV. The CDR3 region has the DNA TGTGCCAGCACCAATGGACCTTTTGATACAGATACGCAGTATTTT. As protein: CASTNGPFDTDTQYF.

V and J are TRBV6-5 and TRBJ1-6, with D hard to call. Germline V gene lookup returns CDR1 MNHEY and CDR2 SVGAGI. V dropped 2 bases and J dropped 7 bases, with 6 bases sitting between them. The CDR3 spans 13 residues. CDR3 in DNA: TGTGCCAGCAGTTACACCCCCAATTCACCCCTCCACTTT. It is translated as CASSYTPNSPLHF.

J is TRBJ1-3 and V is TRBV10-2; D is possibly TRBD1 (6 bases). The CDR3 is 16 amino acids. Trimming removed 1 base from V and 3 bases from J, with 13 bases in between. The germline CDR1 and CDR2 sequences are WSHSY and SAAADI. The DNA of the CDR3 is TGCGCCAGCAGTGAGTTGGGGGGGGCGAGTGGAAACACCATATATTTT. Its translation: CASSELGGASGNTIYF.

The chain has TRBV29-1 and TRBJ2-7; TRBD1 or TRBD2 may be the D gene (6 bases each). Germline V CDR1 and CDR2: SQVTM, ANQGSEA. CDR3 length: 15 amino acids. The V end was cut by 6 bases, the J end by 2 bases, with 20 bases between. The CDR3 reads CSVVIGGRTAYEQYF. DNA for the CDR3: TGCAGCGTCGTCATTGGGGGGCGCACCGCCTACGAGCAGTACTTC.

The rearrangement uses TRBV27 and TRBJ1-1, with D uncertain. Germline V gives CDR1 MNHEY, CDR2 SMNVEV (reference sequence). The CDR3 is made up of 15 amino acids. Trimming left V 5 bases short and J 4 bases short, with 17 bases between. CDR3 coding DNA: TGTGCCAGCAGTCCTGCCCCGGGCCTGGGCACTGAAGCTTTCTTT. Its translation is CASSPAPGLGTEAFF.

This chain connects TRBV3-1 (or the pseudogene TRBV3-2) to TRBJ2-5; D tentatively fits TRBD1 or TRBD2 (5 bases each). The CDR3 sequence is 13 residues long. Trimming took off 3 bases at V and 5 bases at J, with 10 bases between the two ends. Germline lookup yields CDR1 LGHDT and CDR2 YNNKEL (reference sequence). Here the CDR3 reads CASSHLGRETQYF. The DNA for the CDR3 is TGTGCCAGCAGCCACTTGGGACGGGAGACCCAGTACTTC.

This clone was counted a single time. This chain uses TRBV5-1 with TRBJ2-1; TRBD2 is a possible D gene (5 bases). The ends were cut back, 0 bases at V and 6 bases at J, with 10 bases in the middle. The length of the CDR3 is 14 residues. The germline CDR1 and CDR2 sequences are SGHRS and YFSETQ. The CDR3, as DNA: TGCGCCAGCAGCTTGGGGACTTATGGCAATGAGCAGTTCTTC. Amino acids: CASSLGTYGNEQFF. Full variable domain (outside the CDR3, taken from reference TRBV5-1 and TRBJ2-1): KAGVTQTPRYLIKTRGQQVTLSCSPISGHRSVSWYQQTPGQGLQFLFEYFSETQRNKGNFPGRFSGRQFSNSRSEMNVSTLELGDSALYLCASSLGTYGNEQFFGPGTRLTVL.

The CDR3 DNA reads TGTGCCAGCAGCTTAGGGACAGGACAAGAGACCCAGTACTTC. Amino acids: CASSLGTGQETQYF. This chain joins TRBV7-6 and TRBJ2-5; 7 nucleotides align to TRBD1. Germline trimming cut 1 base from V and 2 bases from J; bases unmatched to any gene: 1. Germline CDR1 and CDR2: SGHVS and FNYEAQ. The CDR3 extends over 14 amino acids.

J is TRBJ2-1 and V is TRBV19; 9 bases are a match to TRBD2. CDR3 length equals 15 residues. The junction had 9 bases not matched to a gene; V was cut back by 6 bases and J by 6 bases. Germline values: CDR1 LNHDA, CDR2 SQIVND (reference sequence). In nucleotides, the CDR3 is TGTGCCAGTAGCCCTATAGCGGGAGTCGGCAATGAGCAGTTCTTC. It encodes CASSPIAGVGNEQFF.